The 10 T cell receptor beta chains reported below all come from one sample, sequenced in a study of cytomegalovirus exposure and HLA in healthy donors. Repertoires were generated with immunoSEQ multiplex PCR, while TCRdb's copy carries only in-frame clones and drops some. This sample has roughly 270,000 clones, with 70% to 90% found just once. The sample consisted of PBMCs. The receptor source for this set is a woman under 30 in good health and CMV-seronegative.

The CDR3, as DNA: TGTGCCAGCAGCTCCGCGGGGTCAAATGAAAAACTGTTTTTT. Translating gives CASSSAGSNEKLFF. The chain carries TRBV7-9 and TRBJ1-4; D ambiguous. Germline CDR1 reads SEHNR; CDR2 reads FQNEAQ (reference sequence). V lost 4 bases and J 5 bases, leaving 11 bases between the germline ends. This CDR3 contains 14 residues.

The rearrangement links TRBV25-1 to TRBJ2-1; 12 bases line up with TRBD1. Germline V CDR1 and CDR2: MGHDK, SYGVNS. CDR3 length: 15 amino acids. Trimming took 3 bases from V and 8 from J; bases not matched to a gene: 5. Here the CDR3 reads CASSDWDRGQDEQFF. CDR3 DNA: TGTGCCAGCAGTGACTGGGACAGGGGGCAGGATGAGCAGTTCTTC.

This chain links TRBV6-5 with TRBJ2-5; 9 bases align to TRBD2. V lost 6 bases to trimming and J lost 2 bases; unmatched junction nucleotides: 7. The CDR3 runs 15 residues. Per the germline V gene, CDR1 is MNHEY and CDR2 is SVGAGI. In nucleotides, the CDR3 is TGTGCCAGCAGCCGTACGCTAGCGGGACAAGAGACCCAGTACTTC. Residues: CASSRTLAGQETQYF.

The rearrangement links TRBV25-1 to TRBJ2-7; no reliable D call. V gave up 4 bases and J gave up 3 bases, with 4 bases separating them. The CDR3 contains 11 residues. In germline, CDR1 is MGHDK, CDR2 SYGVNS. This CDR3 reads CASSALYEQYF. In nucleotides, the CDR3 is TGTGCCAGCAGTGCACTCTACGAGCAGTACTTC.

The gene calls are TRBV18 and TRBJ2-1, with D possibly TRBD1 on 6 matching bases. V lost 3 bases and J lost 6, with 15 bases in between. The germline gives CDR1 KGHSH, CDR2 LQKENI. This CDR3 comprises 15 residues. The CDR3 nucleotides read TGTGCCAGCTCACCCGGCAGGGGCCTGGCCAATGAGCAGTTCTTC. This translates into CASSPGRGLANEQFF.

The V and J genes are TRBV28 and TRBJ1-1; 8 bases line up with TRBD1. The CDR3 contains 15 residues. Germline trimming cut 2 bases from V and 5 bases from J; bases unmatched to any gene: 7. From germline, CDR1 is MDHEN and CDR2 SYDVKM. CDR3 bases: TGTGCCAGCAGTTTACGGACAGGGAGGGGTACTGAAGCTTTCTTT. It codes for CASSLRTGRGTEAFF.

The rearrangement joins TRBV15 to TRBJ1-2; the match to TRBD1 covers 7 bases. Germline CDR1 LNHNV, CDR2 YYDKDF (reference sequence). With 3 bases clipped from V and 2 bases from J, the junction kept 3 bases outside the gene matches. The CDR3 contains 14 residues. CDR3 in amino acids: CATSSNRGNYGYTF. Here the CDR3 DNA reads TGTGCCACCAGCAGTAACAGGGGAAACTATGGCTACACCTTC.

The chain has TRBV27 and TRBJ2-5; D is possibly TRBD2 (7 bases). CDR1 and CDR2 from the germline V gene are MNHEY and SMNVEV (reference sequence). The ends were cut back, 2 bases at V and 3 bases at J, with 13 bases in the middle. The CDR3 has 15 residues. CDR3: CASSLRGAIKETQYF. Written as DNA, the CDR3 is TGTGCCAGCAGTTTACGGGGGGCGATAAAAGAGACCCAGTACTTC.

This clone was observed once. CDR3 loop: CASSQEVTGGGDTQYF. The CDR3 DNA is TGCGCCAGCAGCCAAGAAGTAACGGGAGGGGGGGATACGCAGTATTTT. The V gene is TRBV4-1, the J gene TRBJ2-3; 8 nucleotides agree with TRBD2. V shed 0 bases, J shed 6 bases, and the junction held 8 bases outside the gene matches. Germline V gene sequence: CDR1 MGHRA, CDR2 YSYEKL. The CDR3 length is 16 residues.

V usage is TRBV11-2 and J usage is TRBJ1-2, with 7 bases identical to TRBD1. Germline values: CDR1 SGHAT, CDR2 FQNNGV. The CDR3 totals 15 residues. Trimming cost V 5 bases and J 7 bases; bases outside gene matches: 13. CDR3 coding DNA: TGTGCCAGCAGCACACCCGCCTCGACAGGGATTGGCTACACCTTC. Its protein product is CASSTPASTGIGYTF. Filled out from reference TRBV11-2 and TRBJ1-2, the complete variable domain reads EAGVAQSPRYKIIEKRQSVAFWCNPISGHATLYWYQQILGQGPKLLIQFQNNGVVDDSQLPKDRFSAERLKGVDSTLKIQPAKLEDSAVYLCASSTPASTGIGYTFGSGTRLTVV.